At least ten counts were recorded for the clone carrying this T cell receptor (beta chain). TCRdb re-derived calls from the 5' RACE reads in MiXCR, one entry per CDR3 protein. Of around 25,000 distinct CDR3 sequences detected, 4.2% appear once; the ten largest clones hold 4% to 4.5%. Trimming took off 0 bases at V and 6 bases at J, with 6 bases between the two ends. The CDR3 loop spans 12 amino acids. Per the germline V gene, CDR1 is SGHNT and CDR2 is YYREEE (reference sequence). This sample was taken from a study of early T cells in non-severe SARS-CoV-2 infection. The TCR comes from an adult who was a healthcare worker with PCR-confirmed SARS-CoV-2 infection or an uninfected control (not recorded which). The sequenced sample was whole blood. The genes are TRBV5-4 and TRBJ1-1; D not certain. The DNA of the CDR3 is TGTGCCAGCAGCTTGGATTCGGCTGAAGCTTTCTTT. Translation: CASSLDSAEAFF. Combining the CDR3 with reference TRBV5-4 and TRBJ1-1 gives the whole variable domain ETGVTQSPTHLIKTRGQQVTLRCSSQSGHNTVSWYQQALGQGPQFIFQYYREEENGRGNFPPRFSGLQFPNYSSELNVNALELDDSALYLCASSLDSAEAFFGQGTRLTVV.